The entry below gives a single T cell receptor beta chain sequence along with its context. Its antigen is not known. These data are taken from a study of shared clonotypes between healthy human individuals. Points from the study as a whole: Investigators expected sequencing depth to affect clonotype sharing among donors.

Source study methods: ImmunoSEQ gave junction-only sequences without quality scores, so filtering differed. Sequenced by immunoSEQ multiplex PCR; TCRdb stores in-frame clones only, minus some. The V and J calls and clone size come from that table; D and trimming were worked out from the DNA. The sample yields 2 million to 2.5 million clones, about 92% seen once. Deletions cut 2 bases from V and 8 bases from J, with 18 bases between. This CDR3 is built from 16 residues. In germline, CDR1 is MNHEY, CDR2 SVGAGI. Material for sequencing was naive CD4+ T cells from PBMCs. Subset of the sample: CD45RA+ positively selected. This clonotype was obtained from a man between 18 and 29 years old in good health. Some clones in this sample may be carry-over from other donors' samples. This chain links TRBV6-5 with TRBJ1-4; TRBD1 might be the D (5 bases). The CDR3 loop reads CASSYARGGTGEKLFF. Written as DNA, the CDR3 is TGTGCCAGCAGTTACGCCCGCGGGGGGACTGGGGAAAAACTGTTTTTT.